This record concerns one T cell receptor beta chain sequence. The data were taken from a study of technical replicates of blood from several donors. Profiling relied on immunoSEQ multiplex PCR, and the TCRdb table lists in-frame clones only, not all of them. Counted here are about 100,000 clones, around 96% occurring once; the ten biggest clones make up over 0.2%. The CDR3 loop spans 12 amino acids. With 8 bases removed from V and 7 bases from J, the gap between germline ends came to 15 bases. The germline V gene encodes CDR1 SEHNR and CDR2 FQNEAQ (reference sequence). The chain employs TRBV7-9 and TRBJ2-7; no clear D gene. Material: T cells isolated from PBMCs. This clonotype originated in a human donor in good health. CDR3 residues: CASATTSSEQYF. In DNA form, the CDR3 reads TGTGCCAGCGCCACTACCTCTAGTGAGCAGTACTTC.